Listed below are T cell receptor beta chains from one sample, sequenced in a study of T-cell reconstitution after alpha-beta-depleted transplantation in children. TCRdb passed the PCR reads through MiXCR, listing each CDR3 protein once. The sample includes hundreds of thousands of distinct CDR3 sequences, about 10% of them seen just once. The sample was PBMCs from the stem cell graft donor, taken from the stem cell graft. The receptor set was obtained from a human donor who donated a stem cell graft to a child with acute myeloid leukemia. Each CDR3 is given with its conserved first and last residue. The order of the fields is V gene, D gene, J gene, clone size, CDR3 DNA, CDR3 protein. The D gene is left open where the match is weak. Not all rows give a size; the values are once, few, many and, for expanded clones, a class.

V: TRBV4-3
D: -
J: TRBJ2-7
size: -
DNA: TGCGCCAGCAGCCAAGAGAGGACAGCCTCCTACGAGCAGTACTTC
CDR3: CASSQERTASYEQYF

V: TRBV5-6
D: -
J: TRBJ1-4
size: -
DNA: TGTGCCAGCAGCTTCGGGTCAGCAAATGAAAAACTGTTTTTT
CDR3: CASSFGSANEKLFF

V: TRBV20-1
D: -
J: TRBJ2-3
size: -
DNA: TGCAGGGTGGAGCGGTCAGATACGCAGTATTTT
CDR3: CRVERSDTQYF

V: TRBV20-1
D: -
J: TRBJ1-1
size: -
DNA: TGCAGTGCTAGCGGCAGGGAAGGGGGTGAAGCTTTCTTT
CDR3: CSASGREGGEAFF

V: TRBV28
D: -
J: TRBJ2-7
size: many
DNA: TGTGCCAGCAGAGACCCGAGGTCCGGCCTGGTCTATTCCTACGAGCAGTACTTC
CDR3: CASRDPRSGLVYSYEQYF

V: TRBV5-1
D: TRBD1
J: TRBJ1-1
size: many
DNA: TGCGCCAGCAGCGCCGGCCTGGGACAGGGGTTTACTGAAGCTTTCTTT
CDR3: CASSAGLGQGFTEAFF

V: TRBV5-1
D: TRBD2
J: TRBJ2-7
size: -
DNA: TGCGCCAGCAGCTTGGGGCTTCGCGGGAGGCCGGAGGAGCAGTACTTC
CDR3: CASSLGLRGRPEEQYF

V: TRBV3-1
D: -
J: TRBJ2-2
size: -
DNA: TGTGCCAGCAGCGAATCGGGGCACACCGGGGAGCTGTTTTTT
CDR3: CASSESGHTGELFF

V: TRBV11-1
D: -
J: TRBJ2-2
size: few
DNA: TGTGCCAGCAGCCCACGGGGGACGGGGGCCGCGAACACCGGGGAGCTGTTTTTT
CDR3: CASSPRGTGAANTGELFF

V: TRBV7-2
D: TRBD2
J: TRBJ2-7
size: many
DNA: TGTGCCAGCAGCATAAGCGGGATAAGCTCCTACGAGCAGTACTTC
CDR3: CASSISGISSYEQYF

V: TRBV2
D: -
J: TRBJ2-2
size: few
DNA: TGTGCCAGCGGGAAGTTCACCGGGGAGCTGTTTTTT
CDR3: CASGKFTGELFF

V: TRBV24-1
D: TRBD2
J: TRBJ2-5
size: -
DNA: TGTGCCACCAGTGATCCCCGACTAGCGGGAGCGGTAGAGACCCAGTACTTC
CDR3: CATSDPRLAGAVETQYF

V: TRBV6-9
D: -
J: TRBJ1-1
size: -
DNA: TGTGCCAGCAGACCCACCTCGCCCGGGAGCATGAACACTGAAGCTTTCTTT
CDR3: CASRPTSPGSMNTEAFF

V: TRBV12-3/TRBV12-4
D: TRBD1
J: TRBJ1-4
size: many
DNA: TGTGCCAGCAGTTCTGAACAGGGGGATAAGGAAAAACTGTTTTTT
CDR3: CASSSEQGDKEKLFF

V: TRBV12-3/TRBV12-4
D: -
J: TRBJ2-7
size: few
DNA: TGTGCCAGCAGTCTCCGGCGGGTCTTGAGAGAGCAGTACTTC
CDR3: CASSLRRVLREQYF

V: TRBV18
D: -
J: TRBJ1-1
size: few
DNA: TGTGCCAGCTCACCACAACAGGAGTTGAACACTGAAGCTTTCTTT
CDR3: CASSPQQELNTEAFF

V: TRBV20-1
D: -
J: TRBJ2-4
size: few
DNA: TGCAGTGCTGAGACAGGATTTGCCAAAAACATTCAGTACTTC
CDR3: CSAETGFAKNIQYF

V: TRBV6-2/TRBV6-3
D: TRBD2
J: TRBJ2-1
size: -
DNA: TGTGCCAGTCGCCAAGCGGGAGGGGGAAACGAGCAGTTCTTC
CDR3: CASRQAGGGNEQFF

V: TRBV20-1
D: -
J: TRBJ2-1
size: many
DNA: TGCAGTGCTAGATCCTCGATGGGAGCAGGTGAGCAGTTCTTC
CDR3: CSARSSMGAGEQFF

V: TRBV20-1
D: -
J: TRBJ1-2
size: many
DNA: TGCAGTGCCAATACAGCAAACTATGGCTACACCTTC
CDR3: CSANTANYGYTF

V: TRBV28
D: TRBD2
J: TRBJ2-1
size: many
DNA: TGTGCCAGCAGTGCCTCACGCGGACTAGCGGGAGTTAATGAGCAGTTCTTC
CDR3: CASSASRGLAGVNEQFF

V: TRBV11-1
D: -
J: TRBJ2-5
size: -
DNA: TGTGCCAGCAGCCGCGCCGTGATAGAGACCCAGTACTTC
CDR3: CASSRAVIETQYF

V: TRBV6-5
D: TRBD1
J: TRBJ2-7
size: -
DNA: TGTGCCAGCAGTTGGATAGGACAGGGCACCTACGAGCAGTACTTC
CDR3: CASSWIGQGTYEQYF

V: TRBV7-7
D: TRBD1
J: TRBJ2-7
size: -
DNA: TGTGCTATCGGGACAGGGGGGGGCGAGCAGTACTTC
CDR3: CAIGTGGGEQYF

V: TRBV30
D: TRBD1
J: TRBJ1-5
size: few
DNA: TGTGCCTGGAGTGGACAGGGTTGGAACAATCAGCCCCAGCATTTT
CDR3: CAWSGQGWNNQPQHF

V: TRBV20-1
D: -
J: TRBJ2-1
size: many
DNA: TGCAGTGCTAGAATGGGGGAGAGCTCCTACAATGAGCAGTTCTTC
CDR3: CSARMGESSYNEQFF

V: TRBV6-5
D: TRBD1
J: TRBJ1-2
size: many
DNA: TGTGCCAGCAGTTCTCCCCGGGACAGGGTCCGGTATGGCTACACCTTC
CDR3: CASSSPRDRVRYGYTF

V: TRBV20-1
D: TRBD2
J: TRBJ2-3
size: -
DNA: TGCAGTGCTAGTGTTGACGGGAGGAGGACAGATACGCAGTATTTT
CDR3: CSASVDGRRTDTQYF

V: TRBV7-2
D: TRBD1
J: TRBJ1-3
size: -
DNA: TGTGCCAGCAGTCGAGACAGGGCCTCTGGAAACACCATATATTTT
CDR3: CASSRDRASGNTIYF

V: TRBV30
D: -
J: TRBJ1-4
size: -
DNA: TGTGCCTGGAGTGTATGGGGTACAAATGAAAAACTGTTTTTT
CDR3: CAWSVWGTNEKLFF

V: TRBV18
D: -
J: TRBJ1-1
size: -
DNA: TGTGCCAGCTCACCAGAGGACGGAAACACTGAAGCTTTCTTT
CDR3: CASSPEDGNTEAFF

V: TRBV27
D: TRBD1
J: TRBJ2-6
size: few
DNA: TGTGCCAGCAGTTACTTACAGGGGACTGGGGCCAACGTCCTGACTTTC
CDR3: CASSYLQGTGANVLTF

V: TRBV29-1
D: TRBD1
J: TRBJ2-3
size: many
DNA: TGCAGCGCCCTGGGACAGGGGCTCACAGATACGCAGTATTTT
CDR3: CSALGQGLTDTQYF

V: TRBV27
D: TRBD1
J: TRBJ2-1
size: few
DNA: TGTGCCAGCAGTTATCATGGGACAGGTCAGTCCTTATCCCTCAATGAGCAGTTCTTC
CDR3: CASSYHGTGQSLSLNEQFF

V: TRBV7-9
D: -
J: TRBJ1-4
size: -
DNA: TGTGCCAGCAGCCCCGTGAGACAGTCAGCGCCTAATGAAAAACTGTTTTTT
CDR3: CASSPVRQSAPNEKLFF

V: TRBV9
D: TRBD1
J: TRBJ2-5
size: -
DNA: TGTGCCTCTTCCCCCCGGGACAGGGCCCAAGAGACCCAGTACTTC
CDR3: CASSPRDRAQETQYF

V: TRBV4-3
D: -
J: TRBJ2-7
size: many
DNA: TGCGCCAGCAGCCCCCGTCCGGGGGATAAGCAGTACTTC
CDR3: CASSPRPGDKQYF

V: TRBV4-3
D: TRBD1
J: TRBJ2-3
size: few
DNA: TGCGCCAGCAGCCAAGATTGGGGACAGAGCACAGATACGCAGTATTTT
CDR3: CASSQDWGQSTDTQYF

V: TRBV6-6
D: TRBD1
J: TRBJ1-5
size: -
DNA: TGTGCCACCTTAACAGGGGACAATCAGCCCCAGCATTTT
CDR3: CATLTGDNQPQHF

V: TRBV29-1
D: TRBD2
J: TRBJ2-3
size: -
DNA: TGCAGCGTTGACACGGGAGGCCGTGGCACAGATACGCAGTATTTT
CDR3: CSVDTGGRGTDTQYF

V: TRBV11-2
D: -
J: TRBJ1-5
size: many
DNA: TGTGCCAGCAGCGCAGGGACTAGCAATCAGCCCCAGCATTTT
CDR3: CASSAGTSNQPQHF